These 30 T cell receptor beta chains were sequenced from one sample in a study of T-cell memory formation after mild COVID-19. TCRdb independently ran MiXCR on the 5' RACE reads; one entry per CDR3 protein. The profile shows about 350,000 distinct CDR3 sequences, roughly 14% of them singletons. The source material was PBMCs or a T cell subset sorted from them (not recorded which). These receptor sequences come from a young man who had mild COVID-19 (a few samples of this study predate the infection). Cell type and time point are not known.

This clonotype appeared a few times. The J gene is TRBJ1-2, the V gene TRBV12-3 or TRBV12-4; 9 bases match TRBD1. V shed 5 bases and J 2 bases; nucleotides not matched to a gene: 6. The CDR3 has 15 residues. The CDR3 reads CASSRLQGANYGYTF. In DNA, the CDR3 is TGTGCCAGCAGTAGATTACAGGGGGCCAACTATGGCTACACCTTC.

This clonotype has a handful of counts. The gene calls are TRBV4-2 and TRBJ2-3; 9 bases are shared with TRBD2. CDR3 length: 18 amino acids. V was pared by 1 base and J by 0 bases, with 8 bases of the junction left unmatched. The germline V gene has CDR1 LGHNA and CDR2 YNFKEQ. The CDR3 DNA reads TGTGCCAGCAGCCAAGTCCCTAGCGGGGACCCCAGCACAGATACGCAGTATTTT. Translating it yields CASSQVPSGDPSTDTQYF.

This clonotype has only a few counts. The DNA for the CDR3 is TGTGCCAGCAGCCAAGATCGTAACAGCCCAAAGTACTTC. As protein: CASSQDRNSPKYF. The chain couples TRBV14 to TRBJ2-5, with no clear D. The CDR3 spans 13 residues. Trimming took off 0 bases at V and 12 bases at J, with 14 bases between the two ends. Germline CDR1 and CDR2: SGHDN and FVKESK.

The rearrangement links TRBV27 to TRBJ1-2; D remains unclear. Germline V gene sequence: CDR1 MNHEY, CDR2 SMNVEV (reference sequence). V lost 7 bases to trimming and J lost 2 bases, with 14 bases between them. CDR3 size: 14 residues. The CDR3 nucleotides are TGTGCCAGCACCTCTGGAGGGCCGAACTATGGCTACACCTTC. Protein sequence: CASTSGGPNYGYTF.

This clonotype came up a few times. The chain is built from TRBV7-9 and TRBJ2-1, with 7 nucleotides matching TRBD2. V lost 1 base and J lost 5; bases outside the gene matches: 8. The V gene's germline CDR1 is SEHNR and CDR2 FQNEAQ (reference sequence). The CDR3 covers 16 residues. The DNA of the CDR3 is TGTGCCAGCAGCTTAGTCCTGGTACGGGGGGACAATGAGCAGTTCTTC. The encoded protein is CASSLVLVRGDNEQFF.

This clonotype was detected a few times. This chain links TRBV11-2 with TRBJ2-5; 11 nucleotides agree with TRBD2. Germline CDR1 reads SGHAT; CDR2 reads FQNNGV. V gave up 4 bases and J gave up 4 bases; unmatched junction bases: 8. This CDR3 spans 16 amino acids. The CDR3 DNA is TGTGCCAGCAGCTGGGATAGCGGGGGGGCCCGAGAGACCCAGTACTTC. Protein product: CASSWDSGGARETQYF.

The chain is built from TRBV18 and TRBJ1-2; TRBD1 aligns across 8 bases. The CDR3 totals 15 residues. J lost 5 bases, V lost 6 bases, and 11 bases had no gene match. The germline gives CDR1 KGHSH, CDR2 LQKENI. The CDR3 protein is CASSAGGADLYGYTF. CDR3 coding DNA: TGTGCCAGCTCGGCAGGGGGCGCGGATCTGTATGGCTACACCTTC.

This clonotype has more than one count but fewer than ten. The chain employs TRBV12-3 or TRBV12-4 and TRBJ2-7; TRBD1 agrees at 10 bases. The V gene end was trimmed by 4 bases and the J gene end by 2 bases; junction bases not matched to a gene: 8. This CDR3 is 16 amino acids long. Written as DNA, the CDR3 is TGTGCCAGCAGTTATACCTGGACAGGGGGACCCTACGAGCAGTACTTC. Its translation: CASSYTWTGGPYEQYF.

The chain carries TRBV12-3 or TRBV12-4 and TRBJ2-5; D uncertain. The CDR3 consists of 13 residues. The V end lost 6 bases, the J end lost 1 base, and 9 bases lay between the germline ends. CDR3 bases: TGTGCCAGCAGGCTGACAAGCCAAGAGACCCAGTACTTC. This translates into CASRLTSQETQYF.

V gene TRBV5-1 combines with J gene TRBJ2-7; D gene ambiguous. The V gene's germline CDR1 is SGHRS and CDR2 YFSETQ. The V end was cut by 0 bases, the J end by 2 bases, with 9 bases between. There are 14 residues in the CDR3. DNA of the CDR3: TGCGCCAGCAGCTTGGCCCCCGGCCCCTACGAGCAGTACGTC. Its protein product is CASSLAPGPYEQYV.

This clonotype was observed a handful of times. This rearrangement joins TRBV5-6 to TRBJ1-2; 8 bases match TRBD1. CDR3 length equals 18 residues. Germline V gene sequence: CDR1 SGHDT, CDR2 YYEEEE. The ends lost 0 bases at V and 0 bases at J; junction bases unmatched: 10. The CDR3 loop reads CASSLGGQGASANYGYTF. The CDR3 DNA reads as TGTGCCAGCAGCTTGGGGGGCCAGGGGGCCTCCGCTAACTATGGCTACACCTTC.

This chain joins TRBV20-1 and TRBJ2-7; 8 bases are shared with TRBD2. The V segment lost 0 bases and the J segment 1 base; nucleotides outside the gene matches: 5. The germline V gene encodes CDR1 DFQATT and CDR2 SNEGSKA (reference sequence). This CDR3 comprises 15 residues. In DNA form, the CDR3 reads TGCAGTGCTAGAGATGCGGGGGGCTATTCCTACGAGCAGTACTTC. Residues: CSARDAGGYSYEQYF.

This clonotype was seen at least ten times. In DNA form, the CDR3 reads TGTGCCAGCAGTACGACAGGTATCTCACCCCTCCACTTT. Amino acid sequence: CASSTTGISPLHF. The chain couples TRBV6-6 to TRBJ1-6, with TRBD1 as a possible D gene (6 bases). The CDR3 is 13 residues long. The germline CDR1 and CDR2 sequences are MNHNY and SVGAGI (reference sequence). V was pared by 5 bases and J by 10 bases, with 12 bases between.

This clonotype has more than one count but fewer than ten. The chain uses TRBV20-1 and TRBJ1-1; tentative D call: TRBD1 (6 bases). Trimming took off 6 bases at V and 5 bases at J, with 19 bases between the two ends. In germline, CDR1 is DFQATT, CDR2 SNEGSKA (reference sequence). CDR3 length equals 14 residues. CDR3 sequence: CSALPGGRDTEAFF. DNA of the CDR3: TGCAGTGCCCTACCTGGGGGCAGGGATACTGAAGCTTTCTTT.

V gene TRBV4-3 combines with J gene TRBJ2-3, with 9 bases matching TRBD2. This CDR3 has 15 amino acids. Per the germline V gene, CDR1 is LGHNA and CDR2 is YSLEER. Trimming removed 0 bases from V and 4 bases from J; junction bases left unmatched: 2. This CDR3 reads CASSQDKRGADTQYF. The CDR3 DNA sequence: TGCGCCAGCAGCCAAGACAAGCGGGGGGCAGATACGCAGTATTTT.

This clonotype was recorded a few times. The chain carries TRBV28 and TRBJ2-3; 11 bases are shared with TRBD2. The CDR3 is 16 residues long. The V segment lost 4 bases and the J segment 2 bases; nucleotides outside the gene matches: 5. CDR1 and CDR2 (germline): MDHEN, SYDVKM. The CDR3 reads CASSYELAGVTDTQYF. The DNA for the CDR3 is TGTGCCAGCAGTTACGAACTAGCGGGGGTCACAGATACGCAGTATTTT.

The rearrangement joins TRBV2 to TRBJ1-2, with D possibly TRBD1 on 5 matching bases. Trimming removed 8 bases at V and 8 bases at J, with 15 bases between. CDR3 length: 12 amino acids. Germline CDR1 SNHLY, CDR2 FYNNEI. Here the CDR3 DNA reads TGTGCCAGCGGACGACACGGGGGGGGCTACACCTTC. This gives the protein CASGRHGGGYTF.

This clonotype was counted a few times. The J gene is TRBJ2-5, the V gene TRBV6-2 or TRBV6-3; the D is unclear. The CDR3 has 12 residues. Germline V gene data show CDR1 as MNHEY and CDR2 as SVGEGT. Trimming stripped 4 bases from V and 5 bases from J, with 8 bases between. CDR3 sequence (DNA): TGTGCCAGCAGTTTTCCCAGCGAGACCCAGTACTTC. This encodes CASSFPSETQYF.

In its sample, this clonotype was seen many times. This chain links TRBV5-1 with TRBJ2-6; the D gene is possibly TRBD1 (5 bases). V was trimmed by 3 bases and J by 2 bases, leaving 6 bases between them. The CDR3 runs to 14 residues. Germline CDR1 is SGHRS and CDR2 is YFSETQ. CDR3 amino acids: CASSSTAGANVLTF. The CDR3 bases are TGCGCCAGCAGCTCGACAGCTGGGGCCAACGTCCTGACTTTC.

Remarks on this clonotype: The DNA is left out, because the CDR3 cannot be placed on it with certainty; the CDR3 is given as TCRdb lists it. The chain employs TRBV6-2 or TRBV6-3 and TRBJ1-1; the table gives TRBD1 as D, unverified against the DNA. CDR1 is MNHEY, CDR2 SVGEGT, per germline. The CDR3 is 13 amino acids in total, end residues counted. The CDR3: CASTAGVFGEAFF.

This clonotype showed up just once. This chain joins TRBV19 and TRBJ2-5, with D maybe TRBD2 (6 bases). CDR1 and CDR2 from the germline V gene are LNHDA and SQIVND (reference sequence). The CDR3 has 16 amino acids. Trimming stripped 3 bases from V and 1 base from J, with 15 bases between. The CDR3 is CASSIGSGNFQETQYF. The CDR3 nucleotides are TGTGCCAGTAGTATCGGTAGCGGAAATTTCCAAGAGACCCAGTACTTC.

CDR3 sequence reads: CSAHRDSNQPQHF. CDR3 in DNA: TGCAGTGCTCACAGGGATAGCAATCAGCCCCAGCATTTT. The chain joins TRBV20-1 to TRBJ1-5; the D gene is possibly TRBD1 (6 bases). The germline V gene has CDR1 DFQATT and CDR2 SNEGSKA (reference sequence). The V and J ends lost 5 bases and 0 bases respectively, with 8 bases between them. The CDR3 sequence is 13 residues long.

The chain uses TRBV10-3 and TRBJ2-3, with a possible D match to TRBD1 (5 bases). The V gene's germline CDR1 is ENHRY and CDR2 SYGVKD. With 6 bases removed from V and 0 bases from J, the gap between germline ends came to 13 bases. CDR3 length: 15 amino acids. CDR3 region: CAIRGHPTSTDTQYF. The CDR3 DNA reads TGTGCCATCAGAGGACACCCGACCAGCACAGATACGCAGTATTTT.

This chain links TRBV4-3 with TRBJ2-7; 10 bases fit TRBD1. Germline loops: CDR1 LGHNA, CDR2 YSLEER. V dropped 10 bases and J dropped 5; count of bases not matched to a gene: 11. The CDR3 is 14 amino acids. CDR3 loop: CAIAPRQGANEQYF. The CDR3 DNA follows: TGCGCCATCGCCCCAAGACAGGGGGCAAACGAGCAGTACTTC.

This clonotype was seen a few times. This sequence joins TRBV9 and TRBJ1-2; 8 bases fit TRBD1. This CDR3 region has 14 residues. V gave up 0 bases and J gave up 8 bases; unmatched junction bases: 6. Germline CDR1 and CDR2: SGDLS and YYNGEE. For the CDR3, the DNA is TGTGCCAGCAGCGTAGAAGCCAGGGGGCGAGGCTACACCTTC. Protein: CASSVEARGRGYTF.

The CDR3 region is CASSVNKGTPWSEQFF. CDR3 DNA: TGTGCCAGCAGCGTAAATAAGGGGACGCCCTGGAGTGAGCAGTTCTTC. The genes are TRBV9 and TRBJ2-1; D may match TRBD1 or TRBD2 (5 bases each). V lost 1 base, J lost 9 bases, and 20 bases lay in between. The length of the CDR3 is 16 residues. Germline V gene lookup returns CDR1 SGDLS and CDR2 YYNGEE. Based on the CDR3 plus reference TRBV9 and TRBJ2-1, the full variable domain is DSGVTQTPKHLITATGQRVTLRCSPRSGDLSVYWYQQSLDQGLQFLIQYYNGEERAKGNILERFSAQQFPDLHSELNLSSLELGDSALYFCASSVNKGTPWSEQFFGPGTRLTVL.

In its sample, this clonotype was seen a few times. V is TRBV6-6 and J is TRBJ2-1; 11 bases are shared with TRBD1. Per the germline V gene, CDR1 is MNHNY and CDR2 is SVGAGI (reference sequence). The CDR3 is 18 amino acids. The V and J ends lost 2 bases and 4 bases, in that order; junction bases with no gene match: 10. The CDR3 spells CASSYPLPGTGGYNEQFF. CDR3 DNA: TGTGCCAGCAGTTACCCCCTTCCCGGGACAGGGGGATACAATGAGCAGTTCTTC.

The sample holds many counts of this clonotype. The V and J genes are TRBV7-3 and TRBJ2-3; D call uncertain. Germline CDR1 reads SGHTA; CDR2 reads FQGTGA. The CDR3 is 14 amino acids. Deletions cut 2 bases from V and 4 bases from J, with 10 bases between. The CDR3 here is CASSLVSAADTQYF. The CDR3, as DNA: TGTGCCAGCAGCTTAGTATCGGCGGCAGATACGCAGTATTTT.

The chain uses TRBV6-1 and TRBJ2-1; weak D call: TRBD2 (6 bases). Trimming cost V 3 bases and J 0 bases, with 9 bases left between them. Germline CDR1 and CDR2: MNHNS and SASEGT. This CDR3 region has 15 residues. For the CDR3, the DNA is TGTGCCAGCAGTGAGTCCGGGAGCTCCTACAATGAGCAGTTCTTC. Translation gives CASSESGSSYNEQFF.

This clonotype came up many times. For the CDR3, the DNA is TGTGCCAGCAGCAAGGAGGGGAGGTACACTGAAGCTTTCTTT. This codes for CASSKEGRYTEAFF. The chain couples TRBV7-2 to TRBJ1-1, with D maybe TRBD1 (5 bases). Between the trimmed V and J ends, which lost 5 bases and 3 bases, there was a span of 13 bases. The CDR3 length is 14 residues. From germline, CDR1 is SGHTA and CDR2 FQGNSA.